The rows below give T cell receptor beta chains drawn from one sample of a study of T cell responses to AZD1222 COVID-19 vaccine. Some clones are missing from TCRdb's copy, which holds only in-frame ones; the method was immunoSEQ multiplex PCR. The repertoire holds 90,000 to 120,000 clones, with about 90% as singletons. Sequencing was performed on peripheral blood, taken on day 0 of AZD1222 vaccination. The receptor set was obtained from an adult in good health. Each CDR3 is given with its conserved first and last residue. A D gene is named only where the DNA matches it firmly. Size is omitted from some rows. Given values are once, few, many or a class for expanded clones.

>TRBD1|TRBJ1-2|TRBV7-6|NA
CASSGRTGAPDGYTF
TGTGCCAGCAGCGGCCGGACAGGGGCCCCTGATGGCTACACCTTC
>NA|TRBJ1-5|TRBV12-3/TRBV12-4|NA
CASSFRKDQPQHF
TGTGCCAGCAGTTTCAGAAAAGATCAGCCCCAGCATTTT
>TRBD1|TRBJ2-7|TRBV11-2|NA
CASSLVFGQGYEQYF
TGTGCCAGCAGCTTAGTATTTGGACAGGGCTACGAGCAGTACTTC
>NA|TRBJ1-2|TRBV6-4|NA
CASSESAYAGTTYGYTF
TGTGCCAGCAGTGAATCAGCGTACGCCGGTACGACCTATGGCTACACCTTC
>NA|TRBJ2-5|TRBV7-3|NA
CASSLVAQETQYF
TGTGCCAGCAGCTTAGTAGCCCAAGAGACCCAGTACTTC
>TRBD2|TRBJ2-4|TRBV7-2|once
CASSLGGRDDIQYF
TGTGCCAGCAGCTTAGGTGGGAGGGATGACATTCAGTACTTC
>NA|TRBJ1-1|TRBV21-1|NA
CASSKSPSEAFF
TGTGCCAGCAGCAAATCCCCGAGTGAAGCTTTCTTT
>NA|TRBJ1-5|TRBV27|NA
CASSPMVGINQPQHF
TGTGCCAGCAGTCCGATGGTTGGGATCAATCAGCCCCAGCATTTT
>NA|TRBJ1-1|TRBV6-5|NA
CASSPPGPMNTEAFF
TGTGCCAGCAGTCCCCCGGGTCCCATGAACACTGAAGCTTTCTTT
>NA|TRBJ1-2|TRBV5-1|few
CASSLAEGKSYGYTF
TGCGCCAGCAGCTTGGCGGAGGGGAAATCCTATGGCTACACCTTC
>NA|TRBJ1-5|TRBV7-8|NA
CATGGSNQPQHF
TGTGCCACCGGGGGTTCCAATCAGCCCCAGCATTTT
>NA|TRBJ1-1|TRBV18|NA
CASSPDRSNMNTEAFF
TGTGCCAGCTCCCCTGACAGGAGCAACATGAACACTGAAGCTTTCTTT
>TRBD1|TRBJ2-7|TRBV18|NA
CASSTVPGQGRTGYEQYF
TGTGCCAGCTCAACTGTCCCGGGACAGGGTCGCACGGGATACGAGCAGTACTTC
>NA|TRBJ2-3|TRBV11-1|NA
CASSLRRGRDTQYF
TGTGCCAGCAGCTTACGTAGAGGGAGAGATACGCAGTATTTT
>NA|TRBJ2-7|TRBV27|NA
CASSLSAAYEQYF
TGTGCCAGCAGTTTAAGTGCAGCCTACGAGCAGTACTTC
>TRBD1|TRBJ1-2|TRBV6-5|NA
CASSYEGALYGYTF
TGTGCCAGCAGTTACGAGGGGGCGCTTTATGGCTACACCTTC
>TRBD1|TRBJ1-5|TRBV18|NA
CASTNDRGYQPQHF
TGTGCCAGCACCAACGACAGGGGGTATCAGCCCCAGCATTTT
>NA|TRBJ2-5|TRBV6-1|NA
CASSDPTGGGKETQYF
TGTGCCAGCAGTGACCCAACAGGGGGAGGGAAAGAGACCCAGTACTTC
>NA|TRBJ1-5|TRBV18|NA
CASSPQTYSNQPQHF
TGTGCCAGCTCACCACAGACTTATAGCAATCAGCCCCAGCATTTT
>NA|TRBJ1-2|TRBV11-2|NA
CASSLGSYGYTF
TGTGCCAGCAGCTTAGGGTCCTATGGCTACACCTTC
>NA|TRBJ2-1|TRBV10-3|NA
CAISYTGRDEQFF
TGTGCCATCAGTTATACAGGGAGGGATGAGCAGTTCTTC
>TRBD2|TRBJ2-3|TRBV7-9|NA
CASSQAMSGTSTDTQYF
TGTGCCAGCAGCCAGGCAATGAGCGGGACTAGCACAGATACGCAGTATTTT
>TRBD2|TRBJ2-1|TRBV19|NA
CASSSTGTSVDEQFF
TGTGCCAGTAGTTCAACCGGGACTAGCGTTGATGAGCAGTTCTTC
>TRBD2|TRBJ2-1|TRBV9|NA
CASSLWAAGEFYNEQFF
TGTGCCAGCAGCCTTTGGGCAGCGGGAGAGTTCTACAATGAGCAGTTCTTC
>TRBD1|TRBJ2-1|TRBV28|once
CASRQGGSSYNEQFF
TGTGCCAGCAGGCAAGGGGGCAGCTCCTACAATGAGCAGTTCTTC
>NA|TRBJ1-1|TRBV6-5|NA
CASIKGGSTEAFF
TGTGCCAGCATAAAGGGTGGTAGCACTGAAGCTTTCTTT
>NA|TRBJ2-7|TRBV9|NA
CASSLTAYTYEQYF
TGTGCCAGCAGCCTCACGGCCTATACCTACGAGCAGTACTTC
>NA|TRBJ1-2|TRBV7-2|NA
CASSLARRVDYGYTF
TGTGCCAGCAGCTTAGCCCGCAGGGTTGACTATGGCTACACCTTC
>NA|TRBJ2-7|TRBV7-2|NA
CASSLGRASEQYF
TGTGCCAGCAGCTTAGGACGGGCTAGCGAGCAGTACTTC
>TRBD2|TRBJ2-6|TRBV28|NA
CASSDNGGVSGANVLTF
TGTGCCAGCAGTGACAATGGGGGGGTTTCTGGGGCCAACGTCCTGACTTTC
>TRBD2|TRBJ2-1|TRBV19|NA
CASSPLAGGYNEQFF
TGTGCCAGTAGTCCCCTAGCGGGGGGATACAATGAGCAGTTCTTC
>NA|TRBJ2-7|TRBV6-5|NA
CASSLGDLSYEQYF
TGTGCCAGCAGTTTAGGGGACCTCTCCTACGAGCAGTACTTC
>NA|TRBJ1-1|TRBV6-5|NA
CASSYSMGSTEAFF
TGTGCCAGCAGTTACTCGATGGGGTCAACCGAAGCTTTCTTT
>TRBD1|TRBJ2-1|TRBV19|NA
CASSRRDRDRNEQFF
TGTGCCAGTAGTAGAAGGGACAGGGACCGTAATGAGCAGTTCTTC
>NA|TRBJ2-2|TRBV19|NA
CASRDRSNTGELFF
TGTGCCTCACGGGACCGTTCGAACACCGGGGAGCTGTTTTTT
>NA|TRBJ2-7|TRBV10-1|NA
CASSESVGVGYEQYF
TGCGCCAGCAGTGAATCGGTGGGAGTGGGCTACGAGCAGTACTTC
>TRBD2|TRBJ2-1|TRBV29-1|NA
CSVSSGRGTYNEQFF
TGCAGCGTTTCTAGCGGTCGAGGGACCTACAATGAGCAGTTCTTC
>NA|TRBJ1-1|TRBV28|NA
CASPPPWNTEAFF
TGTGCCAGCCCCCCTCCGTGGAACACTGAAGCTTTCTTT
>TRBD1|TRBJ2-3|TRBV5-1|NA
CASSHRDRGDTQYF
TGCGCCAGCAGCCACCGGGACAGGGGAGATACGCAGTATTTT
>NA|TRBJ2-2|TRBV3-1/TRBV3-2|NA
CASSQERNTGELFF
TGTGCCAGCAGCCAAGAGAGGAACACCGGGGAGCTGTTTTTT
>NA|TRBJ2-2|TRBV28|NA
CASSFHTGGTGELFF
TGTGCCAGCAGTTTTCATACAGGCGGAACCGGGGAGCTGTTTTTT
>NA|TRBJ2-3|TRBV3-1/TRBV3-2|NA
CASSPGTGSNTDTQYF
TGTGCCAGCAGCCCTGGGACGGGCAGCAACACAGATACGCAGTATTTT
>NA|TRBJ2-5|TRBV12-3/TRBV12-4|NA
CASSLMGGETQYF
TGTGCCAGCAGTTTAATGGGGGGTGAGACCCAGTACTTC